The clone carrying this T cell receptor (beta chain) was picked up many times. Its antigen is unidentified. Trimming left V 1 base short and J 1 base short, with 7 bases between. Germline V gene lookup returns CDR1 MGHRA and CDR2 YSYEKL. This CDR3 is built from 14 residues. TCRdb used MiXCR to reprocess the 5' RACE reads, holding one entry per CDR3 protein. The data contain fewer than 250,000 distinct CDR3 sequences, approximately 7.3% of them seen just once; the ten biggest clones take up about 5.8%. The source of the sample is a study of identical twins. The study's findings and limits: In cord blood, abundant beta clonotypes had fewer insertions; memory showed no trend.

These data also formed part of another study, on yellow fever vaccine responses in identical twins.

This sequence joins TRBV4-1 and TRBJ1-1; D is unresolved. This TCR was recovered from a woman younger than 35 in good health. The sample consisted of CD8+ T cells sorted from blood. Here the CDR3 reads CASSQGMANTEAFF. CDR3 nucleotide sequence: TGCGCCAGCAGCCAAGGAATGGCGAACACTGAAGCTTTCTTT.